These 28 T cell receptor beta chains were sequenced from one sample in a study of shared clonotypes between healthy human individuals. The data were produced by immunoSEQ multiplex PCR, yet TCRdb's version contains in-frame clones alone and is incomplete. This sample has about 2.2 million clones, with just under 95% found just once. Naive CD8 cells were CD45RO-negative, positively selected for CCR7, excluding terminally differentiated effector memory CD45RA+ cells. The source material was naive CD8+ T cells from PBMCs. The source of these receptors is a man between 18 and 29 years old in good health. Some clones in this sample may be carry-over from other donors' samples.

Concerning this clone: Other DNA variants within this sample encode the same CDR3. The chain is built from TRBV6-1 and TRBJ1-5; D gene uncertain. The CDR3 runs to 16 residues. The V gene's germline CDR1 is MNHNS and CDR2 SASEGT. V was pared by 2 bases and J by 0 bases, with 11 bases between. CDR3 coding DNA: TGTGCCAGCAGTGAATCGGCCGGGTATAGCAATCAGCCCCAGCATTTT. Protein product: CASSESAGYSNQPQHF.

The rearrangement links TRBV7-6 to TRBJ2-1; a possible D gene is TRBD2 (5 bases). The germline CDR1 and CDR2 sequences are SGHVS and FNYEAQ. Trimming left V 1 base short and J 10 bases short, with 11 bases between. The CDR3 totals 13 residues. DNA of the CDR3: TGTGCCAGCAGCTTAGGGACTTTAACGGAGCAGTTCTTC. Translating it yields CASSLGTLTEQFF.

This sequence joins TRBV12-5 and TRBJ1-2; TRBD1 aligns across 10 bases. V was clipped by 2 bases and J by 4 bases; unmatched bases: 7. Germline V gene data show CDR1 as LGHNT and CDR2 as FRNRAP. The CDR3 contains 16 residues. CDR3 DNA: TGTGCTAGTGGTTTGCTCGACAGGGGGCGCGTCTATGGCTACACCTTC. Its translation is CASGLLDRGRVYGYTF. Drawing the rest from reference TRBV12-5 and TRBJ1-2, the complete variable domain is DARVTQTPRHKVTEMGQEVTMRCQPILGHNTVFWYRQTMMQGLELLAYFRNRAPLDDSGMPKDRFSAEMPDATLATLKIQPSEPRDSAVYFCASGLLDRGRVYGYTFGSGTRLTVV.

CDR3 protein: CASSPSPANYGYTF. CDR3 nucleotide sequence: TGTGCCAGCAGCCCCAGCCCAGCTAACTATGGCTACACCTTC. J is TRBJ1-2 and V is TRBV11-2; no firm D call. This CDR3 has 14 amino acids. V was shortened by 5 bases and J by 0 bases, with 10 bases between the two germline ends. The germline gives CDR1 SGHAT, CDR2 FQNNGV.

The V call is TRBV7-9, the J call TRBJ2-1; 9 positions agree with TRBD2. Germline CDR1 SEHNR, CDR2 FQNEAQ (reference sequence). This CDR3 comprises 15 residues. The V gene end was trimmed by 5 bases and the J gene end by 7 bases; junction bases not matched to a gene: 9. In nucleotides, the CDR3 is TGTGCCAGCAGCCCATCTCTAGCGGGATGGAATGAGCAGTTCTTC. Its translation: CASSPSLAGWNEQFF.

The chain combines TRBV12-1 with TRBJ1-3; whether TRBD1, the table's D call, matches the DNA was not checked. TRBV12-1 is noted as a pseudogene. The CDR3 covers 15 residues. As DNA, the CDR3 is TGTGCCAGTACCGGGACAGAGGGGGAAGGAAACACCATATATTTT. Translating gives CASTGTEGEGNTIYF.

V is TRBV5-1 and J is TRBJ1-2, with 8 bases fitting TRBD1. Unmatched junction bases numbered 9, after V lost 2 bases and J lost 0 bases. CDR3 size: 17 residues. CDR1 is SGHRS, CDR2 YFSETQ, per germline. In DNA, the CDR3 is TGCGCCAGCAGCTTCACGGACAGGGTTAACCCTAACTATGGCTACACCTTC. It codes for CASSFTDRVNPNYGYTF.

CDR3 in DNA: TGTGCCAGCAGTGAAGCCCAGGCAGGCTACTACGAGCAGTACTTC. Translation: CASSEAQAGYYEQYF. The chain joins TRBV6-1 to TRBJ2-7; D is undetermined. There are 15 residues in the CDR3. V was clipped by 0 bases and J by 3 bases, with 12 bases between them. In germline, CDR1 is MNHNS, CDR2 SASEGT.

About this clone: This sample includes further DNA sequences coding for the same CDR3. This chain joins TRBV9 and TRBJ2-1; 11 nucleotides align to TRBD2. The ends lost 3 bases at V and 7 bases at J; junction bases unmatched: 3. The CDR3 contains 14 residues. The germline V gene has CDR1 SGDLS and CDR2 YYNGEE. For the CDR3, the DNA is TGTGCCAGCAGCGGTGGGACTAGCGGTAATGAGCAGTTCTTC. Translation gives CASSGGTSGNEQFF.

The V gene is TRBV4-2, the J gene TRBJ2-1, with no clear D. Germline CDR1 LGHNA, CDR2 YNFKEQ. Trimming cost V 1 base and J 10 bases, with 8 bases left between them. The length of the CDR3 is 12 residues. CDR3 sequence reads: CASSQVAAEQFF. As DNA, the CDR3 is TGTGCCAGCAGCCAAGTCGCCGCCGAGCAGTTCTTC.

The chain links TRBV4-3 to TRBJ2-3; 9 bases are shared with TRBD2. This CDR3 spans 18 amino acids. Germline V CDR1 and CDR2: LGHNA, YSLEER. V gave up 8 bases and J gave up 1 base; unmatched junction bases: 16. For the CDR3, the DNA is TGCGCCAGCCAGCAGCAATTCGGGCGGGAGGGCCGCACAGATACGCAGTATTTT. This sequence encodes CASQQQFGREGRTDTQYF.

The chain has TRBV4-1 and TRBJ2-7, with D maybe TRBD1 (5 bases). The CDR3 is 18 residues long. With 4 bases removed from V and 6 bases from J, the gap between germline ends came to 28 bases. The V gene's germline CDR1 is MGHRA and CDR2 YSYEKL. The CDR3 DNA is TGCGCCAGCAGCCTACTCGCTGGGATAAATACAGGATTCTCCGAGCAGTACTTC. Its translation is CASSLLAGINTGFSEQYF.

The chain has TRBV27 and TRBJ1-2, with TRBD1 matching over 9 bases. CDR1 is MNHEY, CDR2 SMNVEV, per germline (reference sequence). Losses at the gene ends were 3 bases for V and 8 bases for J; bases not matched to a gene: 16. The length of the CDR3 is 17 residues. CDR3 region: CASSLVPPGTGQSGYTF. The CDR3 nucleotides are TGTGCCAGCAGTTTGGTACCCCCCGGGACAGGGCAGTCAGGCTACACCTTC.

This sequence joins TRBV5-4 and TRBJ2-2, with 8 bases matching TRBD2. This CDR3 is 16 amino acids long. V trimming: 2 bases; J trimming: 2 bases; junction bases outside the gene matches: 5. From germline, CDR1 is SGHNT and CDR2 YYREEE (reference sequence). DNA of the CDR3: TGTGCCAGCAGCTTTAAGCGGGAGCGTAACACCGGGGAGCTGTTTTTT. Protein sequence: CASSFKRERNTGELFF.

The V gene is TRBV11-2, the J gene TRBJ2-7; possible D gene TRBD2, 6 bases. The CDR3 is 17 residues long. The V end lost 1 base, the J end lost 0 bases, and 16 bases lay between the germline ends. CDR1 is SGHAT and CDR2 is FQNNGV in the germline V gene. The CDR3 DNA is TGTGCCAGCAGCTTAGGAAGCCAGCGGGCGTACTCCTACGAGCAGTACTTC. Residues: CASSLGSQRAYSYEQYF. The variable domain in full, completed from reference TRBV11-2 and TRBJ2-7, reads EAGVAQSPRYKIIEKRQSVAFWCNPISGHATLYWYQQILGQGPKLLIQFQNNGVVDDSQLPKDRFSAERLKGVDSTLKIQPAKLEDSAVYLCASSLGSQRAYSYEQYFGPGTRLTVT.

The chain carries TRBV9 and TRBJ2-2; a weak D match, TRBD1 (5 bases). The CDR3 loop spans 15 amino acids. Germline V gene sequence: CDR1 SGDLS, CDR2 YYNGEE. V lost 0 bases, J lost 2 bases, and 8 bases lay in between. The CDR3 spells CASSVARTNTGELFF. The CDR3 region has the DNA TGTGCCAGCAGCGTAGCTAGGACAAACACCGGGGAGCTGTTTTTT.

The V gene is TRBV19, the J gene TRBJ1-1; 11 bases are a match to TRBD1. There are 15 residues in the CDR3. The germline V gene has CDR1 LNHDA and CDR2 SQIVND (reference sequence). J gave up 3 bases and V 3 bases, and 3 bases lay outside the gene matches. The CDR3 loop reads CASSIWDRGDTEAFF. Here the CDR3 DNA reads TGTGCCAGTAGTATCTGGGACAGGGGGGACACTGAAGCTTTCTTT. The full variable domain, rest sourced from reference TRBV19 and TRBJ1-1, is DGGITQSPKYLFRKEGQNVTLSCEQNLNHDAMYWYRQDPGQGLRLIYYSQIVNDFQKGDIAEGYSVSREKKESFPLTVTSAQKNPTAFYLCASSIWDRGDTEAFFGQGTRLTVV.

The genes are TRBV29-1 and TRBJ2-3, with 9 bases that match TRBD2. CDR3 length: 15 residues. Germline loops: CDR1 SQVTM, CDR2 ANQGSEA. CDR3 DNA: TGCACCATTGTCGCGGCGGGAGGGGGCACAGATACGCAGTATTTT. It is translated as CTIVAAGGGTDTQYF.

The V call is TRBV27, the J call TRBJ2-7; the D gene is possibly TRBD1 (6 bases). Germline V gives CDR1 MNHEY, CDR2 SMNVEV (reference sequence). Trimming pared 6 bases from V and 5 bases from J, leaving 17 bases between. The CDR3 extends over 14 amino acids. The CDR3 loop is CASSVTRGMDEQYF. CDR3 nucleotide sequence: TGTGCCAGCAGCGTTACCAGGGGAATGGACGAGCAGTACTTC.

The chain uses TRBV14 and TRBJ2-4; the match to TRBD1 covers 11 bases. The CDR3 contains 15 residues. CDR1 and CDR2 from the germline V gene are SGHDN and FVKESK. V shed 5 bases and J 6 bases; nucleotides not matched to a gene: 6. Written as DNA, the CDR3 is TGTGCCAGCAGCGAAGGACAGGGGGCGCGAAACATTCAGTACTTC. This translates into CASSEGQGARNIQYF.

This clone was seen once. This chain uses TRBV4-2 with TRBJ1-4, with a tentative D call TRBD1 (6 bases). The germline V and J ends were trimmed by 6 bases and 5 bases, with 19 bases remaining between them. CDR1 and CDR2 (germline): LGHNA, YNFKEQ. The CDR3 consists of 16 residues. CDR3 coding DNA: TGTGCCAGCAGTCGTGGGACACGGGCAAGGAATGAAAAACTGTTTTTT. Protein: CASSRGTRARNEKLFF.

With regard to this clone: At the DNA level, this CDR3 is encoded by other sequences in the same sample as well. The chain has TRBV30 and TRBJ2-2, with D possibly being TRBD1 (6 bases). The CDR3 contains 14 residues. The germline gives CDR1 GTSNPN, CDR2 SVGIG (reference sequence). The V end was cut by 4 bases, the J end by 5 bases, with 14 bases between. This chain's CDR3 is CAWKDQGWTGELFF. In DNA form, the CDR3 reads TGTGCCTGGAAGGACCAGGGGTGGACCGGGGAGCTGTTTTTT. The full variable domain, in which reference TRBV30 and TRBJ2-2 provide the parts outside the CDR3, is SQTIHQWPATLVQPVGSPLSLECTVEGTSNPNLYWYRQAAGRGLQLLFYSVGIGQISSEVPQNLSASRPQDRQFILSSKKLLLSDSGFYLCAWKDQGWTGELFFGEGSRLTVL.

This chain links TRBV11-1 with TRBJ2-3; D is unclear. The V end lost 4 bases, the J end lost 3 bases, and 14 bases lay between the germline ends. Germline V lookup: CDR1 SGHAT, CDR2 FQDESV (reference sequence). The CDR3 has 15 residues. Here the CDR3 reads CASSSPSGQTDTQYF. CDR3 coding DNA: TGTGCCAGCAGCTCCCCCTCGGGCCAAACAGATACGCAGTATTTT.

The genes are TRBV5-6 and TRBJ2-7, with D perhaps TRBD2 (6 bases). The CDR3 has 16 amino acids. V shed 0 bases and J shed 8 bases, with 21 bases lying between them. Germline V gene data show CDR1 as SGHDT and CDR2 as YYEEEE. The CDR3 DNA reads TGTGCCAGCAGCTTGGGGGCGGGCGGGGCCCTGCTCCAGCAGTACTTC. It yields the protein CASSLGAGGALLQQYF.

The chain has TRBV7-9 and TRBJ1-2, with D possibly TRBD1 on 5 matching bases. The germline V gene encodes CDR1 SEHNR and CDR2 FQNEAQ (reference sequence). V was pared by 2 bases and J by 5 bases, with 18 bases between. The CDR3 contains 16 residues. CDR3 residues: CASSLRRGPEEYGYTF. The CDR3 DNA is TGTGCCAGCAGCTTACGACGGGGCCCAGAGGAATATGGCTACACCTTC.

The chain joins TRBV27 to TRBJ1-1; possibly TRBD1 for D (5 bases). The CDR3 is 15 residues long. Trimming removed 2 bases from V and 5 bases from J, with 15 bases in between. Germline-derived CDR1 and CDR2 are MNHEY and SMNVEV (reference sequence). The CDR3 coding sequence is TGTGCCAGCAGTTTAATGATGGGGGTAGGGACTGAAGCTTTCTTT. It yields the protein CASSLMMGVGTEAFF.

V is TRBV11-2 and J is TRBJ2-7; TRBD2 matches 8 bases. After removal of 7 bases from V and 0 bases from J, the junction contained 11 bases not matched to a gene. This CDR3 is built from 16 residues. In germline, CDR1 is SGHAT, CDR2 FQNNGV. As DNA, the CDR3 is TGTGCCAGCATTCGGTCGGCGGGGGGCCTCTCCTACGAGCAGTACTTC. Encoded protein: CASIRSAGGLSYEQYF.

The chain couples TRBV29-1 to TRBJ2-1; tentatively, D is TRBD2 (7 bases). CDR1 is SQVTM, CDR2 ANQGSEA, per germline. The CDR3 is 11 residues long. V was pared by 6 bases and J by 8 bases, with 11 bases between. The CDR3 here is CSVGGAYEQFF. DNA for the CDR3: TGCAGCGTGGGGGGGGCGTATGAGCAGTTCTTC.